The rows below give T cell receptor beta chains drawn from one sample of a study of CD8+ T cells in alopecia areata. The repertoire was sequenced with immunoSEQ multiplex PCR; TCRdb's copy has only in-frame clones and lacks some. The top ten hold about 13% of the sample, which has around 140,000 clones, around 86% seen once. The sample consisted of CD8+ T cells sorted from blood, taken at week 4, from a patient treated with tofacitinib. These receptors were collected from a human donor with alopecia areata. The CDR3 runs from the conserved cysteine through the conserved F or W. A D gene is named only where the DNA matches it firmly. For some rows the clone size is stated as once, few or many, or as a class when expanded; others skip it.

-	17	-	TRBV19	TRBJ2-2	TGTGCCAGTAGTCCCTGGGGCGAGGCAGGGAACACCGGGGAGCTGTTTTTT	CASSPWGEAGNTGELFF
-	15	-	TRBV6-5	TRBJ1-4	TGTGCCAGCAGACCGGGAGACGCCGCCGAAGAAAAACTGTTTTTT	CASRPGDAAEEKLFF
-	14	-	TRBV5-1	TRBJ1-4	TGCGCCAGCAGCTTGAACAGGGAGAAAGAAAAACTGTTTTTT	CASSLNREKEKLFF
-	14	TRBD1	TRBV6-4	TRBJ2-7	TGTGCCAGCCCCCGGACAGGGAAAGTCTACGAGCAGTACTTC	CASPRTGKVYEQYF
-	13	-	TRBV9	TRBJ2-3	TGTGCCAGCAGCCCTGCCAGCACAGATACGCAGTATTTT	CASSPASTDTQYF
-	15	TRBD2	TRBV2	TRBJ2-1	TGTGCCAGCAGTGACGGACTAGCGGGAGTCCATGAGCAGTTCTTC	CASSDGLAGVHEQFF
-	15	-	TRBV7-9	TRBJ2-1	TGTGCCAGCAGCTTAGGAATTAGCTCCTACAATGAGCAGTTCTTC	CASSLGISSYNEQFF
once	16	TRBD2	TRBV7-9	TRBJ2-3	TGTGCCAGCACAAGGACTAGCGGGAGTTCATACGATACGCAGTATTTT	CASTRTSGSSYDTQYF
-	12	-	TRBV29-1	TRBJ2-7	TGCAGCGTTGAAGGTCAGGGCTACGAGCAGTACTTC	CSVEGQGYEQYF
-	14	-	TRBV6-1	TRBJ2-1	TGTGCCAGCAGTGAAGAACGGACGTACAATGAGCAGTTCTTC	CASSEERTYNEQFF
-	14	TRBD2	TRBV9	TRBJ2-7	TGTGCCAGCAGCGTGGGGGGACTAGCGTTCGAGCAGTACTTC	CASSVGGLAFEQYF
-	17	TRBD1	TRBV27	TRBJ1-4	TGTGCCAGCAGTTTATGGGCAGGGGGCTTGGCTAATGAAAAACTGTTTTTT	CASSLWAGGLANEKLFF
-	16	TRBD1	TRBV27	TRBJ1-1	TGTGCCAGCAGTTACTTACAGGGGCCTCAAGACACTGAAGCTTTCTTT	CASSYLQGPQDTEAFF
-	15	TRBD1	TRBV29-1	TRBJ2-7	TGCAGCGTTGGAAAGCGGGACAGGGTATGGCACGAGCAGTACTTC	CSVGKRDRVWHEQYF
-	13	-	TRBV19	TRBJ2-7	TGTGCCAGTAGTATTGGGAGCTCCTACGAGCAGTACTTC	CASSIGSSYEQYF
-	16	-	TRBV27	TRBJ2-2	TGTGCCAGCAGTTCATCCAGGGTATGGGGCACCGGGGAGCTGTTTTTT	CASSSSRVWGTGELFF